This T cell receptor (beta chain) stems from a study of blood T cells in healthy people across ages. The study's findings and limits: Comparison with aged donors showed that long-lived donors had more naive CD4+ cells and higher diversity. Per million T cells, TCR beta diversity dropped roughly linearly as age increased.

Total RNA, at least 5 micrograms per sample, was extracted from PBMCs. This clonotype has more than one count but fewer than ten. Its antigen is undetermined. Using a J-beta primer mix together with a sample-barcoded 5' primer, a second PCR was run for roughly 6 to 12 cycles. CDR3-containing paired-end reads numbering at least 3 million came from each sample. TCRdb re-called the 5' RACE reads with MiXCR, one entry per CDR3 protein. The sample lists 600,000 or so distinct CDR3 sequences; around 21% were seen once. This receptor was identified in a man aged 70 or older in good health. The sample was blood.

The CDR3 loop reads CASGAFRGLEQYF. The CDR3 region has the DNA TGTGCCAGCGGGGCCTTTAGGGGGTTGGAGCAGTACTTC. The gene calls are TRBV12-3 or TRBV12-4 and TRBJ2-7; maybe TRBD1 (6 bases). CDR3 size: 13 residues. V lost 8 bases and J lost 7, with 18 bases in between.